This TCR beta chain was recorded in a study of identical twins. Overall study findings and caveats: Twins' excess sharing was less marked for out-of-frame beta sequences.

Worth noting for this clonotype: Its target is unknown.

The CDR3 loop spans 15 amino acids. V shed 6 bases and J 4 bases; nucleotides not matched to a gene: 7. Germline CDR1 SGHDN, CDR2 FVKESK. Template switching added a universal primer site; cDNA carried unique molecular identifiers. Using its own MiXCR run on the 5' RACE reads, TCRdb lists one record per CDR3 protein. The sample contains more than 400,000 distinct CDR3 sequences, approximately 14% of which appear only once. The data also belong to a second study, concerning yellow fever vaccine responses in identical twins.

The sample was CD4+ T cells sorted from blood. The J gene is TRBJ2-2, the V gene TRBV14; TRBD2 agrees at 8 bases. The TCR sequence derives from a woman younger than 35 in good health. Written as DNA, the CDR3 is TGTGCCAGCAGACACAGCGGGAGTGGCACCGGGGAGCTGTTTTTT. Amino acid sequence: CASRHSGSGTGELFF.